This T cell receptor (beta chain) appears in the sequencing data of a study of OX40 agonist ivuxolimab in advanced cancers. Study as a whole: Ivuxolimab, an antibody that agonizes OX40 (CD134), was administered to the patients. Eligibility rules accepted prior anti-PD-1, anti-PD-L1 or anti-CTLA-4 therapy, and under 45% had some. Three patients showed partial responses: one hepatocellular carcinoma and two cutaneous melanoma cases.

Study-wide results and caveats: Mean expanded clone counts were higher in CD8+ than CD4+ T cells.

Concerning this clone itself: As yet, its antigen is unknown.

TCRdb's table, derived via immunoSEQ multiplex PCR, lists solely in-frame clones and lacks some. The table has 77,000 or so clones, over 70% seen once. The TCR was taken from an adult with an advanced solid tumor such as melanoma, head and neck, liver or kidney cancer. The source was CD4+ or CD8+ T cells sorted from blood, collected in a trial of the OX40 agonist ivuxolimab.

The CDR3 DNA reads TGTGCAAGTCGCCCAGGACCTGGGGGACTCTCCGGCTACACCTTC. It yields the protein CASRPGPGGLSGYTF. The chain combines TRBV12-2 with TRBJ1-2. TRBV12-2 is a known pseudogene. The CDR3 totals 15 residues.